This TCR beta chain was observed in a study of blood T cell repertoires in COVID-19. CDR1 and CDR2 from the germline V gene are LNHDA and SQIVND (reference sequence). The CDR3 is made up of 14 amino acids. Trimming removed 5 bases at V and 3 bases at J, with 11 bases between. Method: immunoSEQ multiplex PCR; TCRdb's copy keeps in-frame clones and lacks some. Counted here are fewer than 700,000 clones, approximately 91% occurring once; the ten biggest clones make up roughly 8%. The chain has TRBV19 and TRBJ1-5, with D tentatively TRBD1 (5 bases). Sequenced sample: peripheral blood. This receptor was obtained from a woman aged 50 to 60 with COVID-19, enrolled during active disease. CDR3 sequence (DNA): TGTGCCAGTAGTTCCGGGGGGACCAATCAGCCCCAGCATTTT. It encodes CASSSGGTNQPQHF.